The clone carrying this TCR beta chain was picked up many times. These data belong to a study of neurological immune-mediated disorders. TCRdb called the 5' RACE reads again in MiXCR, with one record for every CDR3 protein. The sample has about 120,000 distinct CDR3 sequences, roughly 3.4% seen once. The CDR3 runs to 12 residues. Germline lookup yields CDR1 SGHDT and CDR2 YYEEEE. V was cut by 4 bases and J by 11 bases, with 15 bases left in between. Sequenced: PBMCs. V gene TRBV5-6 combines with J gene TRBJ1-1, with a tentative D call TRBD1 (5 bases). The clonotype comes from a woman between 25 and 40 years old with multiple sclerosis. This CDR3 is CASSPTEGAAFF. The CDR3 DNA reads as TGTGCCAGCAGCCCCACCGAAGGGGCGGCTTTCTTT. The full variable domain, in which reference TRBV5-6 and TRBJ1-1 provide the parts outside the CDR3, is DAGVTQSPTHLIKTRGQQVTLRCSPKSGHDTVSWYQQALGQGPQFIFQYYEEEERQRGNFPDRFSGHQFPNYSSELNVNALLLGDSALYLCASSPTEGAAFFGQGTRLTVV.